The T cell receptor beta chain under discussion was sequenced for a study of technical replicates of blood from a few donors. Some clones are missing from TCRdb's copy, which holds only in-frame ones; the method was immunoSEQ multiplex PCR. Among under 70,000 clones listed, about 90% were seen once. The length of the CDR3 is 11 residues. V trimming: 6 bases; J trimming: 7 bases; junction bases outside the gene matches: 1. Germline V gene lookup returns CDR1 SGDLS and CDR2 YYNGEE. Sequences were obtained from T cells isolated from PBMCs. The TCR originated in a human donor in good health. The V gene is TRBV9, the J gene TRBJ2-1, with 7 nucleotides matching TRBD2. The CDR3 here is CASTGGNEQFF. The CDR3 nucleotides read TGTGCCAGCACCGGGGGGAATGAGCAGTTCTTC.